The rows below give T cell receptor beta chains drawn from one sample of a study of T cell responses to AZD1222 COVID-19 vaccine. Here immunoSEQ multiplex PCR was the method, and the copy in TCRdb shows in-frame clones only, minus some. The profile covers more than 70,000 clones, with around nine tenths appearing a single time and about 3% taken by the ten largest. Material: peripheral blood, obtained 28 days after the second AZD1222 dose. Receptors originate from an adult who received the AZD1222 COVID-19 vaccine. Each CDR3 is given with its conserved first and last residue. D genes are given only for firm matches. For some rows the clone size is stated as once, few or many, or as a class when expanded; others skip it.

CDR3: CASSTRRWSTDTQYF
DNA: TGTGCCAGTAGTACCCGTAGGTGGAGCACAGATACGCAGTATTTT
J: TRBJ2-3
V: TRBV19
size: NA
D: NA

CDR3: CSVGTAASYEQYF
DNA: TGCAGCGTTGGTACAGCGGCGTCCTACGAGCAGTACTTC
J: TRBJ2-7
V: TRBV29-1
size: NA
D: NA

CDR3: CASSAPGSGYTF
DNA: TGTGCCAGCAGTGCCCCAGGGTCTGGCTACACCTTC
J: TRBJ1-2
V: TRBV2
size: NA
D: NA

CDR3: CASSPGRYNEKLFF
DNA: TGTGCCAGCAGCCCGGGACGGTATAATGAAAAACTGTTTTTT
J: TRBJ1-4
V: TRBV7-9
size: NA
D: NA

CDR3: CASSRGEGQGWEQFF
DNA: TGTGCCAGCAGCCGAGGGGAGGGACAGGGTTGGGAGCAGTTCTTC
J: TRBJ2-1
V: TRBV9
size: NA
D: TRBD1

CDR3: CASSPDSNQPQHF
DNA: TGTGCCAGCAGCCCGGATAGCAATCAGCCCCAGCATTTT
J: TRBJ1-5
V: TRBV12-3/TRBV12-4
size: NA
D: NA

CDR3: CASSPVADTQYF
DNA: TGTGCCAGCAGCCCTGTAGCGGATACGCAGTATTTT
J: TRBJ2-3
V: TRBV7-9
size: NA
D: NA

CDR3: CAISRDRDDSDTQYF
DNA: TGTGCCATTAGCCGGGACAGGGATGACTCAGATACGCAGTATTTT
J: TRBJ2-3
V: TRBV24-1
size: NA
D: TRBD1

CDR3: CASSSETSSGNTIYF
DNA: TGCGCCAGCAGCTCGGAGACGAGCTCTGGAAACACCATATATTTT
J: TRBJ1-3
V: TRBV5-1
size: NA
D: NA

CDR3: CASSLWTSRYNEQFF
DNA: TGTGCCAGCAGTTTATGGACTAGTCGATACAATGAGCAGTTCTTC
J: TRBJ2-1
V: TRBV6-2/TRBV6-3
size: NA
D: TRBD2

CDR3: CASSPPRPSYEQYF
DNA: TGTGCCAGCTCACCACCCCGGCCCTCCTACGAGCAGTACTTC
J: TRBJ2-7
V: TRBV18
size: NA
D: NA

CDR3: CASSLSYGQGAGGYTF
DNA: TGCGCCAGCAGCTTAAGCTACGGACAGGGGGCGGGTGGCTACACCTTC
J: TRBJ1-2
V: TRBV5-1
size: NA
D: TRBD1

CDR3: CATSDIIGYTF
DNA: TGTGCCACCAGTGATATCATAGGCTACACCTTC
J: TRBJ1-2
V: TRBV24-1
size: NA
D: NA

CDR3: CASSPPGGGNQPQHF
DNA: TGTGCCAGCTCACCACCGGGGGGAGGCAATCAGCCCCAGCATTTT
J: TRBJ1-5
V: TRBV18
size: NA
D: NA

CDR3: CASSLLLGQEVAWSTEAFF
DNA: TGTGCCAGCAGTTTATTGCTGGGACAGGAAGTGGCCTGGAGCACTGAAGCTTTCTTT
J: TRBJ1-1
V: TRBV27
size: NA
D: TRBD1

CDR3: CASSLSRQPNQPQHF
DNA: TGTGCCAGCAGCTTATCCCGACAACCGAATCAGCCCCAGCATTTT
J: TRBJ1-5
V: TRBV7-8
size: NA
D: NA

CDR3: CASSWGTGGLAGANVLTF
DNA: TGTGCCAGCAGCTGGGGGACAGGGGGCTTAGCTGGGGCCAACGTCCTGACTTTC
J: TRBJ2-6
V: TRBV5-4
size: NA
D: TRBD1

CDR3: CASKGASEKLFF
DNA: TGTGCCAGCAAGGGGGCTTCGGAAAAACTGTTTTTT
J: TRBJ1-4
V: TRBV10-3
size: NA
D: TRBD1

CDR3: CASHRGPGNTIYF
DNA: TGTGCTTCCCACAGGGGGCCTGGAAACACCATATATTTT
J: TRBJ1-3
V: TRBV30
size: NA
D: TRBD1

CDR3: CASSRDPDTNYGYTF
DNA: TGTGCCAGCAGTCGAGATCCGGACACTAACTATGGCTACACCTTC
J: TRBJ1-2
V: TRBV6-2/TRBV6-3
size: NA
D: NA

CDR3: CASSLAGVGQPQHF
DNA: TGTGCCAGCAGCTTAGCAGGGGTAGGTCAGCCCCAGCATTTT
J: TRBJ1-5
V: TRBV7-2
size: NA
D: NA

CDR3: CASSLEQLNIITEAFF
DNA: TGTGCCAGCAGCTTAGAACAGTTGAACATTATCACTGAAGCTTTCTTT
J: TRBJ1-1
V: TRBV7-8
size: few
D: NA

CDR3: CASVRNTEAFF
DNA: TGTGCCAGTGTCAGGAACACTGAAGCTTTCTTT
J: TRBJ1-1
V: TRBV6-6
size: NA
D: NA

CDR3: CASSQGGNSPLHF
DNA: TGTGCCAGCAGCCAAGGGGGTAATTCACCCCTCCACTTT
J: TRBJ1-6
V: TRBV3-1/TRBV3-2
size: NA
D: NA

CDR3: CASSLRLGGTGELFF
DNA: TGTGCCAGCAGCTTGCGGTTAGGGGGGACCGGGGAGCTGTTTTTT
J: TRBJ2-2
V: TRBV5-4
size: NA
D: NA

CDR3: CATSDMVSRGPYEQYF
DNA: TGTGCCACCAGTGACATGGTCAGCCGAGGTCCCTACGAGCAGTACTTC
J: TRBJ2-7
V: TRBV24-1
size: NA
D: NA

CDR3: CASSPDRNSVFGYTF
DNA: TGTGCCAGCAGCCCCGACAGGAACTCGGTCTTCGGCTACACCTTC
J: TRBJ1-2
V: TRBV9
size: once
D: NA

CDR3: CASSSGTGGRNQPQHF
DNA: TGTGCCAGCAGTTCCGGGACAGGGGGACGCAATCAGCCCCAGCATTTT
J: TRBJ1-5
V: TRBV27
size: NA
D: TRBD1

CDR3: CSVEGAGTGEQYF
DNA: TGCAGCGTTGAAGGGGCAGGGACGGGGGAGCAGTACTTC
J: TRBJ2-7
V: TRBV29-1
size: NA
D: NA

CDR3: CASSELRTEHYEQYF
DNA: TGTGCCAGCAGTGAATTAAGGACGGAGCACTACGAGCAGTACTTC
J: TRBJ2-7
V: TRBV6-1
size: NA
D: NA

CDR3: CASRRGWNTEAFF
DNA: TGTGCCAGCCGTCGGGGCTGGAACACTGAAGCTTTCTTT
J: TRBJ1-1
V: TRBV7-3
size: NA
D: NA

CDR3: CASSQNAGDYNEQFF
DNA: TGTGCCAGCAGCCAGAACGCGGGGGACTACAATGAGCAGTTCTTC
J: TRBJ2-1
V: TRBV7-3
size: NA
D: TRBD2

CDR3: CASSQGRQQVYNEQFF
DNA: TGCGCCAGCAGCCAAGGCCGACAGCAAGTCTACAATGAGCAGTTCTTC
J: TRBJ2-1
V: TRBV4-3
size: NA
D: NA

CDR3: CASSPGRDQPQHF
DNA: TGTGCCAGCAGCCCGGGGAGGGACCAGCCCCAGCATTTT
J: TRBJ1-5
V: TRBV7-2
size: NA
D: NA

CDR3: CASRRGANTDTQYF
DNA: TGTGCCAGCCGGCGTGGAGCCAACACAGATACGCAGTATTTT
J: TRBJ2-3
V: TRBV5-4
size: NA
D: NA

CDR3: CASSLGGAGANVLTF
DNA: TGTGCCAGCAGCTTAGGAGGGGCTGGGGCCAACGTCCTGACTTTC
J: TRBJ2-6
V: TRBV7-8
size: NA
D: NA

CDR3: CASSVESSGGAKLDTQYF
DNA: TGTGCCAGCAGCGTAGAGTCTAGCGGGGGGGCCAAATTAGATACGCAGTATTTT
J: TRBJ2-3
V: TRBV9
size: NA
D: TRBD2

CDR3: CATSDGTGDTEAFF
DNA: TGTGCCACCAGTGACGGGACAGGGGACACTGAAGCTTTCTTT
J: TRBJ1-1
V: TRBV24-1
size: NA
D: TRBD1

CDR3: CASSVDGETDTQYF
DNA: TGTGCCAGCAGCGTAGACGGGGAGACAGATACGCAGTATTTT
J: TRBJ2-3
V: TRBV9
size: once
D: NA

CDR3: CSVGYTEAFF
DNA: TGCAGCGTGGGATACACTGAAGCTTTCTTT
J: TRBJ1-1
V: TRBV29-1
size: NA
D: NA

CDR3: CASSLGYAMEQYF
DNA: TGTGCCAGCAGCTTAGGGTATGCTATGGAGCAGTACTTC
J: TRBJ2-7
V: TRBV11-3
size: NA
D: NA